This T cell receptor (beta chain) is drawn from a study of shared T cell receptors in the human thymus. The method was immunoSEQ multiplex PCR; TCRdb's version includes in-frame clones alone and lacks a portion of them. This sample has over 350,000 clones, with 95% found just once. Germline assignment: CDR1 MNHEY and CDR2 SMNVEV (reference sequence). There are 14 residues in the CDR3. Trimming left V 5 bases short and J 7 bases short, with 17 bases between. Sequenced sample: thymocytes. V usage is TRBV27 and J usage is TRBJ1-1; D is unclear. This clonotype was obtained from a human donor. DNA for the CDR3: TGTGCCAGCAGTCCGCCTAGGGCGGCCTTTGAAGCTTTCTTT. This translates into CASSPPRAAFEAFF.